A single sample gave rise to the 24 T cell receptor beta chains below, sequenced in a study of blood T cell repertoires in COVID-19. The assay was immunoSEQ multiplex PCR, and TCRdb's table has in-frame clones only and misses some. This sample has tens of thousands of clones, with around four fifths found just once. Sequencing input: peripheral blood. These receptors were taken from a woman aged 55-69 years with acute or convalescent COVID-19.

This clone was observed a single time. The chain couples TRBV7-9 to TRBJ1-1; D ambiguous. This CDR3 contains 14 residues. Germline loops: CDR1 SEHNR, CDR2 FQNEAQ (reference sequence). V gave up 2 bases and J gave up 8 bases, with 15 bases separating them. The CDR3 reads CASSLPDATGEAFF. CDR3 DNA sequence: TGTGCCAGCAGCTTACCCGACGCTACGGGGGAAGCTTTCTTT.

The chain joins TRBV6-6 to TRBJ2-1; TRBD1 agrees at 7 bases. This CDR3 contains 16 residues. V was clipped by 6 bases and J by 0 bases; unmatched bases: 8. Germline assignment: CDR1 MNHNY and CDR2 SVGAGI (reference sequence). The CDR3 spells CASRGQSGSSYNEQFF. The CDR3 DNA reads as TGTGCCAGCAGGGGACAGAGTGGCAGCTCCTACAATGAGCAGTTCTTC.

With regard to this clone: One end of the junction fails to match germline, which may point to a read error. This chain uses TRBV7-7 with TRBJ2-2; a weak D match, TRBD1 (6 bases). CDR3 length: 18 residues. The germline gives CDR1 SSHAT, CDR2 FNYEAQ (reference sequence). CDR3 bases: TGTGCTAGCAGCAGGGGTCAGGGGCGGTTCCCGAACACCGGGGAGCTGTTTTTT. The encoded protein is CASSRGQGRFPNTGELFF.

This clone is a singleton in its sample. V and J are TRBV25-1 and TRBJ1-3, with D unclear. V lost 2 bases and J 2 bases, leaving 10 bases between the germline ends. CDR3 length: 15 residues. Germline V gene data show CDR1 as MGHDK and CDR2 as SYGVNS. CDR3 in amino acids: CASSEVTEPGNTIYF. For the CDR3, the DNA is TGTGCCAGCAGTGAAGTAACAGAACCTGGAAACACCATATATTTT.

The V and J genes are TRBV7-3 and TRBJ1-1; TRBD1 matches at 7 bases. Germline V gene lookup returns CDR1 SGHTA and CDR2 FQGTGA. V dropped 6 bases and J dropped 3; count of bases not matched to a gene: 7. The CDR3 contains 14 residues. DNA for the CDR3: TGTGCCAGCAGTCTTAGGGGGCGGGACACTGAAGCTTTCTTT. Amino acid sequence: CASSLRGRDTEAFF.

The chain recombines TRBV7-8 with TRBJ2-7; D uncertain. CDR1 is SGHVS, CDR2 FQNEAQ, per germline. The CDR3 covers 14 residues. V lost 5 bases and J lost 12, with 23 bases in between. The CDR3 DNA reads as TGTGCCAGCAGCCTCGAATTCCTAAATAGCCACTTGTACTTC. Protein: CASSLEFLNSHLYF.

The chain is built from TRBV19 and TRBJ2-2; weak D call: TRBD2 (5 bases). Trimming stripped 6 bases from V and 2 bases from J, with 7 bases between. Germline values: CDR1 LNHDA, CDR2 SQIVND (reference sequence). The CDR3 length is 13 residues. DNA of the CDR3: TGTGCCAGTAGGGACTCTAACACCGGGGAGCTGTTTTTT. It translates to CASRDSNTGELFF.

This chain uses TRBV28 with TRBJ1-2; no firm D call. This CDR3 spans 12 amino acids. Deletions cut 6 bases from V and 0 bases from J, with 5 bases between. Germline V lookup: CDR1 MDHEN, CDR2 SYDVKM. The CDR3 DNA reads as TGTGCCAGCAGCGCAGCTAACTATGGCTACACCTTC. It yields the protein CASSAANYGYTF.

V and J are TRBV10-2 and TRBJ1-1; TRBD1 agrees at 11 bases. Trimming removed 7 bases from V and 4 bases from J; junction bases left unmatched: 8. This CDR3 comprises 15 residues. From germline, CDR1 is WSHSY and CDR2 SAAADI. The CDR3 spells CASTGDRGIRTEAFF. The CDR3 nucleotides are TGCGCCAGCACCGGGGACAGGGGGATTCGCACTGAAGCTTTCTTT.

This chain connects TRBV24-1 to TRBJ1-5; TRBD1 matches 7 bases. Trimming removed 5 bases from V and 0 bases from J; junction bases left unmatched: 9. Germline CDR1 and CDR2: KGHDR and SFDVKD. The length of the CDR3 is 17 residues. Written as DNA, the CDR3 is TGTGCCACCAGTGTTAAGCCCGGGACAGCTAGCAATCAGCCCCAGCATTTT. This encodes CATSVKPGTASNQPQHF.

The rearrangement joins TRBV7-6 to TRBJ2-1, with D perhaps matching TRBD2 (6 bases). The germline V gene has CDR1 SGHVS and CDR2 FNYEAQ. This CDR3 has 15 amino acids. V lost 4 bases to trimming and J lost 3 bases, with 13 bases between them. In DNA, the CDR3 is TGTGCCAGCAGCTATACCGGGACTTACTACAATGAGCAGTTCTTC. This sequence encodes CASSYTGTYYNEQFF.

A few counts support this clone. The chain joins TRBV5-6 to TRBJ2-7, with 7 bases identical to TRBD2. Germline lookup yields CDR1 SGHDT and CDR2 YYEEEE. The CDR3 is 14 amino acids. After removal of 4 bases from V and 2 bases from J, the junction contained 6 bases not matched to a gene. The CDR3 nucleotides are TGTGCCAGCAGCAAGCGGGACGGTACCTACGAGCAGTACTTC. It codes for CASSKRDGTYEQYF.

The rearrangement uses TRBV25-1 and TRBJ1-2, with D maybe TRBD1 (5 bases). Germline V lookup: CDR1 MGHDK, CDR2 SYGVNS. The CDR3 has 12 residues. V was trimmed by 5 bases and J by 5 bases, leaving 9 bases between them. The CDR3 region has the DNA TGTGCCAGCAGTTCGGGGGTTTATGGCTACACCTTC. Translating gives CASSSGVYGYTF.

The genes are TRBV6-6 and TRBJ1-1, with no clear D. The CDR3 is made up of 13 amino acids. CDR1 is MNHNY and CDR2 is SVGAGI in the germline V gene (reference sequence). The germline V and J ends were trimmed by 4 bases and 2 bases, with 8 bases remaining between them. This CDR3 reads CASSFTENTEAFF. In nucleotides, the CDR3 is TGTGCCAGCAGTTTCACAGAAAACACTGAAGCTTTCTTT.

The CDR3 DNA follows: TGTGCCAGCTCACCGCGGCCAGGGGGTTCAGGTGAAAAACTGTTTTTT. Translation gives CASSPRPGGSGEKLFF. The chain has TRBV18 and TRBJ1-4, with TRBD1 matching over 7 bases. V was pared by 3 bases and J by 7 bases, with 11 bases of the junction left unmatched. Germline CDR1 KGHSH, CDR2 LQKENI. CDR3 size: 16 residues.

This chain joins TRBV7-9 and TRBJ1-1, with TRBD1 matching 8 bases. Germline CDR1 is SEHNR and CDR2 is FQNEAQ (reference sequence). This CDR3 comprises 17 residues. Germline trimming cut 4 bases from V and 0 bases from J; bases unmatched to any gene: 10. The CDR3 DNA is TGTGCCAGCAGCTCGAGTGACAGGGGCAATATGAACACTGAAGCTTTCTTT. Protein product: CASSSSDRGNMNTEAFF.

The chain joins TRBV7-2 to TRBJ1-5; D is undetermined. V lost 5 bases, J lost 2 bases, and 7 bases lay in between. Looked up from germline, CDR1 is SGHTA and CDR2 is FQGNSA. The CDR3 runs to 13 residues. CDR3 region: CASSQRGNQPQHF. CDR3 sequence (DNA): TGTGCCAGCAGCCAACGGGGCAATCAGCCCCAGCATTTT.

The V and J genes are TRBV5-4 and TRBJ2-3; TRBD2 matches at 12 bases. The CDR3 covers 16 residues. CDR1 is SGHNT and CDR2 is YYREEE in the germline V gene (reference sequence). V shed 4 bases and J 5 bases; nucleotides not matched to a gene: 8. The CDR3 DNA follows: TGTGCCAGCAGCCTGACTAGCGGGGGCTTTATAGATACGCAGTATTTT. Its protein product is CASSLTSGGFIDTQYF.

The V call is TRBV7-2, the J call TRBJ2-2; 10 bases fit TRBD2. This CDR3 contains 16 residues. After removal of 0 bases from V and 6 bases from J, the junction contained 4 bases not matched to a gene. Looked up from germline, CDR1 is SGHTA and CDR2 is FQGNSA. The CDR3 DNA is TGTGCCAGCAGCTTAGCTCTAGCGGGGGTACCCGGGGAGCTGTTTTTT. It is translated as CASSLALAGVPGELFF.

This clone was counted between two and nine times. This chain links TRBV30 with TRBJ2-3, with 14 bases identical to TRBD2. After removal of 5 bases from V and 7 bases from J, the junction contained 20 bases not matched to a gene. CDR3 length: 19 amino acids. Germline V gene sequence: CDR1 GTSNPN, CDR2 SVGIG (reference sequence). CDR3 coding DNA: TGTGCCTGGGGGGCTCTCGGGACTAGCGGGAGAGGGGGCACGCATACGCAGTATTTT. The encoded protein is CAWGALGTSGRGGTHTQYF.

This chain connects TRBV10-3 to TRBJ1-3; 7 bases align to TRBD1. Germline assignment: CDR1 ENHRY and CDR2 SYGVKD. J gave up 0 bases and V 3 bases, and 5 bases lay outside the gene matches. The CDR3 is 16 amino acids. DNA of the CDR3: TGTGCCATCAGTGACCCGGGACAGAGCTCTGGAAACACCATATATTTT. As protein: CAISDPGQSSGNTIYF.

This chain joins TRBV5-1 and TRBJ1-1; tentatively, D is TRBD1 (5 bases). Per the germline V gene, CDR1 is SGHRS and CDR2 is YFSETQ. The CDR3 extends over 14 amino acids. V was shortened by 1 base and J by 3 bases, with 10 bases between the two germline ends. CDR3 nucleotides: TGCGCCAGCAGCTTGAGGGGTGGGGACACTGAAGCTTTCTTT. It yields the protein CASSLRGGDTEAFF. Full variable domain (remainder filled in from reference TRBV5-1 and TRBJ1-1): KAGVTQTPRYLIKTRGQQVTLSCSPISGHRSVSWYQQTPGQGLQFLFEYFSETQRNKGNFPGRFSGRQFSNSRSEMNVSTLELGDSALYLCASSLRGGDTEAFFGQGTRLTVV.

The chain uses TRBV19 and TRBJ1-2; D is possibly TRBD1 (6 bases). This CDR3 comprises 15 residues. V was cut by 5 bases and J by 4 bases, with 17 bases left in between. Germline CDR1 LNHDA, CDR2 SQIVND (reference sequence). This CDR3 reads CASSVTGKGGYGYTF. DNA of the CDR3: TGTGCCAGTAGTGTAACAGGGAAAGGAGGCTATGGCTACACCTTC.

DNA for the CDR3: TGTGCCAGCAGTTTATCCAGGGGGCCCACTGAAGCTTTCTTT. Its protein is CASSLSRGPTEAFF. The chain uses TRBV27 and TRBJ1-1, with 8 bases fitting TRBD1. Germline values: CDR1 MNHEY, CDR2 SMNVEV (reference sequence). J was trimmed by 4 bases and V by 0 bases; bases with no gene match: 1. The CDR3 length is 14 residues.